These 27 T cell receptor beta chains came from one sample sequenced in a study of OX40 agonist ivuxolimab in advanced cancers. Produced via immunoSEQ multiplex PCR; TCRdb's table is partial and in-frame only. The table records roughly 92,000 clones, 85% to 90% of them present only once. The sample was CD4+ or CD8+ T cells sorted from blood, taken in a trial of the OX40 agonist ivuxolimab. The receptor set was obtained from an adult with an advanced solid tumor such as melanoma, head and neck, liver or kidney cancer.

This clone has a handful of counts. V is TRBV9 and J is TRBJ2-2; 9 bases line up with TRBD2. The CDR3 loop spans 16 amino acids. The ends lost 3 bases at V and 0 bases at J; junction bases unmatched: 3. Germline loops: CDR1 SGDLS, CDR2 YYNGEE. Here the CDR3 reads CASSAASGANTGELFF. CDR3 sequence (DNA): TGTGCCAGCAGCGCGGCTAGCGGGGCGAACACCGGGGAGCTGTTTTTT.

The V and J genes are TRBV7-8 and TRBJ1-2, with D possibly TRBD1 on 6 matching bases. Trimming stripped 3 bases from V and 7 bases from J, with 15 bases between. This CDR3 is built from 14 residues. Germline lookup yields CDR1 SGHVS and CDR2 FQNEAQ. CDR3 in DNA: TGTGCCAGCAGCTTCTCCAGGGGCTCGGGTGGCTACACCTTC. Protein: CASSFSRGSGGYTF.

This chain links TRBV28 with TRBJ1-2; D ambiguous. The CDR3 loop spans 12 amino acids. V lost 8 bases to trimming and J lost 2 bases, with 9 bases between them. Germline lookup yields CDR1 MDHEN and CDR2 SYDVKM. The CDR3 loop is CASGDSNYGYTF. In DNA, the CDR3 is TGTGCCAGCGGGGATTCCAACTATGGCTACACCTTC.

This clone was seen once. This chain joins TRBV28 and TRBJ2-7; TRBD2 matches at 8 bases. Trimming cost V 5 bases and J 3 bases; bases outside gene matches: 12. This CDR3 has 16 amino acids. Germline CDR1 is MDHEN and CDR2 is SYDVKM. The CDR3, as DNA: TGTGCCAGCAGTCTACTAACTAGCGGAGCCCACTACGAGCAGTACTTC. This gives the protein CASSLLTSGAHYEQYF.

This clone was counted once. The rearrangement joins TRBV6-1 to TRBJ2-1; D may be TRBD2 (7 bases). The CDR3 loop spans 13 amino acids. The V end was cut by 5 bases, the J end by 6 bases, with 11 bases between. The germline V gene has CDR1 MNHNS and CDR2 SASEGT. Written as DNA, the CDR3 is TGTGCCAGCAGTAAGGGAGGGGGCAATGAGCAGTTCTTC. It encodes CASSKGGGNEQFF.

The V and J genes are TRBV27 and TRBJ1-5, with 9 bases that match TRBD1. V lost 5 bases and J lost 4; bases outside the gene matches: 6. Germline lookup yields CDR1 MNHEY and CDR2 SMNVEV (reference sequence). The CDR3 length is 15 residues. The CDR3 bases are TGTGCCAGCAGTAACGGACAGGGGCGAAATCAGCCCCAGCATTTT. It is translated as CASSNGQGRNQPQHF.

The chain uses TRBV28 and TRBJ1-2, with D unclear. Trimming took off 4 bases at V and 2 bases at J, with 2 bases between the two ends. CDR1 and CDR2 from the germline V gene are MDHEN and SYDVKM. This CDR3 has 11 residues. DNA of the CDR3: TGTGCCAGCAGTTCAAACTATGGCTACACCTTC. Translated: CASSSNYGYTF.

The V gene is TRBV5-1, the J gene TRBJ2-1, with no clear D. V dropped 5 bases and J dropped 4 bases, with 13 bases sitting between them. CDR3 length: 14 residues. Per the germline V gene, CDR1 is SGHRS and CDR2 is YFSETQ. In nucleotides, the CDR3 is TGCGCCAGCAGGAGTGCCGGTCATTACAATGAGCAGTTCTTC. It encodes CASRSAGHYNEQFF. The entire variable domain, with the rest obtained from reference TRBV5-1 and TRBJ2-1, is as follows: KAGVTQTPRYLIKTRGQQVTLSCSPISGHRSVSWYQQTPGQGLQFLFEYFSETQRNKGNFPGRFSGRQFSNSRSEMNVSTLELGDSALYLCASRSAGHYNEQFFGPGTRLTVL.

The chain combines TRBV27 with TRBJ2-3; perhaps TRBD1 as D (5 bases). The V and J ends lost 6 bases and 6 bases respectively, with 16 bases between them. The CDR3 spans 14 residues. Germline CDR1 is MNHEY and CDR2 is SMNVEV (reference sequence). In DNA form, the CDR3 reads TGTGCCAGCAGGCAATTGGCAGGGAAGGATACGCAGTATTTT. It is translated as CASRQLAGKDTQYF.

The rearrangement links TRBV2 to TRBJ1-5; D possibly corresponds to TRBD1 (6 bases). The CDR3 totals 17 residues. Germline V gives CDR1 SNHLY, CDR2 FYNNEI. The V end was cut by 0 bases, the J end by 0 bases, with 12 bases between. CDR3 DNA: TGTGCCAGCAGTGAAGCGACAGGCGCCTATAGCAATCAGCCCCAGCATTTT. Translating it yields CASSEATGAYSNQPQHF.

The genes are TRBV5-1 and TRBJ1-1; D is ambiguous. Looked up from germline, CDR1 is SGHRS and CDR2 is YFSETQ. Trimming removed 6 bases at V and 1 base at J, with 10 bases between. There are 13 residues in the CDR3. CDR3 residues: CASKDPGNTEAFF. CDR3 DNA: TGCGCCAGCAAGGACCCGGGGAACACTGAAGCTTTCTTT.

This clone is a singleton in its sample. The chain has TRBV2 and TRBJ1-3; maybe TRBD1 (6 bases). The ends were cut back, 6 bases at V and 7 bases at J, with 16 bases in the middle. This CDR3 is built from 14 residues. The germline CDR1 and CDR2 sequences are SNHLY and FYNNEI. The CDR3 region is CASSRGRGGNTIYF. CDR3 in DNA: TGTGCCAGCAGCCGAGGCAGGGGAGGCAACACCATATATTTT.

This chain connects TRBV4-2 to TRBJ1-3; TRBD1 agrees at 11 bases. With V trimmed by 0 bases and J by 1 base, 5 bases remained unmatched. There are 18 residues in the CDR3. Germline CDR1 is LGHNA and CDR2 is YNFKEQ. This chain's CDR3 is CASSQDGGQGASGNTIYF. As DNA, the CDR3 is TGTGCCAGCAGCCAAGATGGCGGACAGGGGGCATCTGGAAACACCATATATTTT.

V usage is TRBV27 and J usage is TRBJ2-5; the D call may be TRBD1 or TRBD2 (5 bases each). The V gene's germline CDR1 is MNHEY and CDR2 SMNVEV (reference sequence). Trimming stripped 3 bases from V and 5 bases from J, with 19 bases between. The CDR3 loop spans 16 amino acids. The CDR3 nucleotides are TGTGCCAGCAGTTTGGGGATGCTGGGGGTGGGTGAGACCCAGTACTTC. Its translation is CASSLGMLGVGETQYF.

The rearrangement links TRBV6-5 to TRBJ1-3; D is unclear. V was cut by 0 bases and J by 0 bases, with 6 bases left in between. CDR1 is MNHEY, CDR2 SVGAGI, per germline. The CDR3 is 15 amino acids. CDR3 region: CASSYSPSSGNTIYF. The CDR3 DNA is TGTGCCAGCAGTTACTCGCCCAGCTCTGGAAACACCATATATTTT.

V and J are TRBV19 and TRBJ2-1, with TRBD2 identical over 10 bases. Germline lookup yields CDR1 LNHDA and CDR2 SQIVND (reference sequence). Trimming cost V 0 bases and J 3 bases; bases outside gene matches: 8. This CDR3 spans 18 amino acids. The CDR3 region has the DNA TGTGCCAGTAGTATAGAGGAACCGGGACTAGCGTTCTACAATGAGCAGTTCTTC. Translation: CASSIEEPGLAFYNEQFF.

The chain has TRBV5-1 and TRBJ2-2, with 11 bases that match TRBD2. Per germline, CDR1 SGHRS and CDR2 YFSETQ. The CDR3 is made up of 17 amino acids. V trimming: 3 bases; J trimming: 6 bases; junction bases outside the gene matches: 10. CDR3 sequence: CASSSPLAGGSSGELFF. The CDR3 coding sequence is TGCGCCAGCAGCTCACCGCTAGCGGGAGGCTCCTCCGGGGAGCTGTTTTTT.

The chain employs TRBV6-6 and TRBJ1-1; D is possibly TRBD1 (6 bases). CDR1 is MNHNY, CDR2 SVGAGI, per germline (reference sequence). The V end was cut by 7 bases, the J end by 3 bases, with 15 bases between. This CDR3 comprises 14 residues. The CDR3 DNA sequence: TGTGCCAGCACTGATCAGGGGTCGGACACTGAAGCTTTCTTT. Protein: CASTDQGSDTEAFF.

The chain uses TRBV5-1 and TRBJ1-2; no firm D call. Germline CDR1 is SGHRS and CDR2 is YFSETQ. V was pared by 2 bases and J by 8 bases, with 16 bases between. The CDR3 covers 14 residues. The CDR3 loop reads CASSLGGRTEGYTF. CDR3 coding DNA: TGCGCCAGCAGCTTAGGTGGCAGGACGGAGGGCTACACCTTC.

The CDR3 DNA is TGTGCCAGCAGTGAACAGAACACCGGGGAGCTGTTTTTT. Amino acids: CASSEQNTGELFF. The V call is TRBV2, the J call TRBJ2-2, with D unresolved. With 2 bases removed from V and 1 base from J, the gap between germline ends came to 2 bases. The CDR3 extends over 13 amino acids. Looked up from germline, CDR1 is SNHLY and CDR2 is FYNNEI.

This clone was counted a single time. This rearrangement joins TRBV30 to TRBJ1-4; D is undetermined. Germline lookup yields CDR1 GTSNPN and CDR2 SVGIG (reference sequence). Trimming pared 1 base from V and 4 bases from J, leaving 7 bases between. The CDR3 spans 13 residues. As DNA, the CDR3 is TGTGCCTGGAGTGCAGATCTTAATGAAAAACTGTTTTTT. Protein: CAWSADLNEKLFF.

The CDR3 sequence is CASSSDRGRVTEAFF. The CDR3 DNA sequence: TGTGCCAGCAGCTCCGATCGTGGCAGGGTGACTGAAGCTTTCTTT. V and J are TRBV5-6 and TRBJ1-1, with D tentatively TRBD1 (5 bases). V was cut by 3 bases and J by 5 bases, with 17 bases left in between. This CDR3 has 15 amino acids. Germline V gene sequence: CDR1 SGHDT, CDR2 YYEEEE.

This clone showed up just once. The chain joins TRBV10-1 to TRBJ1-3, with TRBD1 as a possible D gene (5 bases). The V end lost 4 bases, the J end lost 1 base, and 8 bases lay between the germline ends. The CDR3 spans 14 residues. Germline CDR1 WNHNN, CDR2 SYGVQD (reference sequence). The CDR3 region has the DNA TGCGCCAGCAGTGGAAGGGGTTCTGGAAACACCATATATTTT. This encodes CASSGRGSGNTIYF.

The chain carries TRBV2 and TRBJ1-1; 8 bases match TRBD1. Germline V gene data show CDR1 as SNHLY and CDR2 as FYNNEI. This CDR3 comprises 14 residues. With 11 bases clipped from V and 0 bases from J, the junction kept 8 bases outside the gene matches. The CDR3 region is CADRTGLVNTEAFF. In nucleotides, the CDR3 is TGTGCCGACCGGACAGGGCTCGTGAACACTGAAGCTTTCTTT.

This sequence joins TRBV6-5 and TRBJ1-1; weak D call: TRBD1 (6 bases). The V end was cut by 2 bases, the J end by 5 bases, with 12 bases between. CDR3 length equals 14 residues. Germline-derived CDR1 and CDR2 are MNHEY and SVGAGI. CDR3 nucleotide sequence: TGTGCCAGCAGTTACGGGACAACCCTAACTGAAGCTTTCTTT. This sequence encodes CASSYGTTLTEAFF.

This clone was detected only once. The chain is built from TRBV15 and TRBJ1-2, with TRBD1 matching over 7 bases. The germline V gene has CDR1 LNHNV and CDR2 YYDKDF (reference sequence). The V and J ends lost 3 bases and 9 bases, in that order; junction bases with no gene match: 7. CDR3 length equals 13 residues. The chain's CDR3 is CATSRPGGDRYTF. The CDR3 DNA reads as TGTGCCACCAGCAGGCCAGGGGGGGATCGCTACACCTTC.

J is TRBJ2-1 and V is TRBV29-1; TRBD2 aligns across 7 bases. Germline trimming cut 8 bases from V and 7 bases from J; bases unmatched to any gene: 8. The germline gives CDR1 SQVTM, CDR2 ANQGSEA. This CDR3 is 12 amino acids long. CDR3 sequence (DNA): TGCAGCCTTCGGAGAGCGGGGAATGAGCAGTTCTTC. It codes for CSLRRAGNEQFF.